This passage covers 11 T cell receptor beta chains from one sample sequenced in a study of metastatic and nonmetastatic thyroid tumors. TCRdb reassembled clones from the PCR reads with MiXCR. The data show tens of thousands of clones, with 12% seen just once and roughly 8.2% held by the top ten. Among the patients, none had received any treatment before thyroid surgery. The specimen sequenced was tumor tissue. Receptors were obtained from a female donor with papillary thyroid cancer or a benign thyroid nodule (not recorded which). Some clones in this sample may be carry-over from other donors' samples.

This clone was counted at least ten times. The chain combines TRBV20-1 with TRBJ2-5, with unresolved D. The CDR3 loop spans 13 amino acids. The germline V gene encodes CDR1 DFQATT and CDR2 SNEGSKA (reference sequence). Between the trimmed V and J ends, which lost 4 bases and 0 bases, there was a span of 9 bases. In nucleotides, the CDR3 is TGCAGTGCTACTCGCGCGGACCAAGAGACCCAGTACTTC. Its translation is CSATRADQETQYF.

In the case of this clone: Possible read error: a much larger clone is one base away. This CDR3 is CASSQELSGGSPLHF. The CDR3 DNA reads TGTGCCAGCAGCCAAGAATTGTCAGGGGGCTCACCCCTCCACTTT. The V call is TRBV14, the J call TRBJ1-6; 8 bases agree with TRBD1. The V gene's germline CDR1 is SGHDN and CDR2 FVKESK. J lost 10 bases, V lost 0 bases, and 5 bases had no gene match. The CDR3 is 15 amino acids.

With regard to this clone: The junction shows a germline mismatch at one end, possibly a read error. The genes are TRBV20-1 and TRBJ2-1, with 10 bases lining up with TRBD1. The CDR3 runs 16 residues. Germline V gives CDR1 DFQATT, CDR2 SNEGSKA (reference sequence). The CDR3 region is CGANSATGGTYNEQFF. As DNA, the CDR3 is TGCGGTGCTAACTCCGCGACAGGGGGCACCTACAATGAGCAGTTCTTC.

This rearrangement joins TRBV7-8 to TRBJ2-7, with D possibly TRBD2 on 6 matching bases. The germline V gene has CDR1 SGHVS and CDR2 FQNEAQ. The CDR3 totals 13 residues. Deletions cut 5 bases from V and 12 bases from J, with 20 bases between. CDR3 in DNA: TGTGCCAGCAGCCCGCGGGGTAGCCCCCCGGTGTACTTC. Encoded protein: CASSPRGSPPVYF.

This clone occurred many times. V is TRBV6-1 and J is TRBJ1-6, with D possibly matching TRBD1 (6 bases). CDR3 length: 14 amino acids. V shed 5 bases and J shed 7 bases, with 12 bases lying between them. Germline CDR1 and CDR2: MNHNS and SASEGT. The DNA of the CDR3 is TGTGCCAGCAGTAACGGACAGCTAAATTCACCCCTCCACTTT. The encoded protein is CASSNGQLNSPLHF.

This clone has a single count. A much larger clonotype is one base distant, so this may be a read error. This chain links TRBV18 with TRBJ2-2; D is perhaps TRBD2 (6 bases). Germline CDR1 KGHSH, CDR2 LQKENI. This CDR3 spans 16 amino acids. CDR3: CAGSPVITSNTGELFF. Here the CDR3 DNA reads TGTGCCGGCTCACCGGTCATTACTAGCAACACCGGGGAGCTGTTTTTT. Variable domain in full (rest from reference TRBV18 and TRBJ2-2): NAGVMQNPRHLVRRRGQEARLRCSPMKGHSHVYWYRQLPEEGLKFMVYLQKENIIDESGMPKERFSAEFPKEGPSILRIQQVVRGDSAAYFCAGSPVITSNTGELFFGEGSRLTVL.

The rearrangement joins TRBV2 to TRBJ1-4; D is unresolved. V lost 3 bases to trimming and J lost 4 bases, with 9 bases between them. CDR3 length: 14 amino acids. Germline assignment: CDR1 SNHLY and CDR2 FYNNEI. The CDR3 DNA sequence: TGTGCCAGCAGTGACGGGAAGATTAATGAAAAACTGTTTTTT. Translation: CASSDGKINEKLFF.

This clone was seen ten or more times. V usage is TRBV12-3 or TRBV12-4 and J usage is TRBJ1-2, with TRBD1 identical over 8 bases. The trim removed 5 bases at V and 3 bases at J, leaving 5 bases unmatched. The CDR3 covers 14 residues. The CDR3 loop reads CASSTQGADYGYTF. The CDR3 nucleotides read TGTGCCAGCAGTACTCAGGGGGCTGACTATGGCTACACCTTC.

This clone was counted at least ten times. V and J are TRBV5-1 and TRBJ2-3; 7 bases align to TRBD1. The CDR3 contains 14 residues. The junction had 6 bases not matched to a gene; V was cut back by 6 bases and J by 2 bases. Germline V lookup: CDR1 SGHRS, CDR2 YFSETQ. The CDR3 loop is CASTRDSITDTQYF. CDR3 bases: TGCGCCAGCACCCGGGACAGTATCACAGATACGCAGTATTTT.

The sample holds a few counts of this clone. A much larger clone sits a single nucleotide away, making a read error possible. The chain joins TRBV15 to TRBJ2-1; D is perhaps TRBD2 (6 bases). This CDR3 spans 13 amino acids. The germline V gene has CDR1 LNHNV and CDR2 YYDKDF (reference sequence). V shed 7 bases and J shed 9 bases, with 16 bases lying between them. The CDR3 spells CATISGRRGEQFF. For the CDR3, the DNA is TGTGCCACCATCAGCGGCCGGCGGGGTGAGCAGTTCTTC.

This clone was counted between two and nine times. This sequence may be a read error, since a much larger clone differs from it by one base. V and J are TRBV6-1 and TRBJ2-5; D may be TRBD2 (5 bases). The V gene lost 3 bases and the J gene lost 12 bases, with 17 bases spanning the gap. The CDR3 has 13 amino acids. Germline V lookup: CDR1 MNHNS, CDR2 SASEGT. The CDR3 DNA reads as TGTGCCAGCAGTGAGGACTGGGTTTCGCCCAAGTACTTC. Translation gives CASSEDWVSPKYF.